This T cell receptor beta chain was sequenced during a study of T cell repertoires in cytomegalovirus infection. The CDR3 runs to 13 residues. From germline, CDR1 is MGHRA and CDR2 YSYEKL. Trimming shortened V by 5 bases and J by 2 bases, and 7 bases separated the two germline ends. TCRdb passed the reads through MiXCR, listing each CDR3 protein once. The sample records 650,000 to 850,000 distinct CDR3 sequences, about 29% being singletons. With regard to this clonotype: Its target is not known.

The J gene is TRBJ1-5, the V gene TRBV4-1; D unclear. Sequences were derived from cultured CD8+ T cells from PBMCs, sampled from culture after CMV antigen stimulation. The TCR originated in a human donor in good health (CMV status not recorded). Some clones in this sample may be carry-over from other donors' samples. CDR3 nucleotide sequence: TGCGCCAGCAGCGGGGAGGGCAATCAGCCCCAGCATTTT. It translates to CASSGEGNQPQHF.